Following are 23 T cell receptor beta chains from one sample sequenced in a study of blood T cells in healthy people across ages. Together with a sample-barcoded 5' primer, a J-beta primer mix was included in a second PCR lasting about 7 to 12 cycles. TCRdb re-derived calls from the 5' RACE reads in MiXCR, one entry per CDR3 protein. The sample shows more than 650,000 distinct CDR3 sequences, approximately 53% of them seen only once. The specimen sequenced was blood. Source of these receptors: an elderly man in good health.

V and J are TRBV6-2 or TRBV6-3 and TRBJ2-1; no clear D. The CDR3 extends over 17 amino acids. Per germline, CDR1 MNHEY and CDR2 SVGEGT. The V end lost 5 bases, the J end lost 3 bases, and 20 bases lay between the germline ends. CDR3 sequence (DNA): TGTGCCAGCAGTGCATTAACTACCACTACAGTCTACAATGAGCAGTTCTTC. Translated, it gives CASSALTTTTVYNEQFF.

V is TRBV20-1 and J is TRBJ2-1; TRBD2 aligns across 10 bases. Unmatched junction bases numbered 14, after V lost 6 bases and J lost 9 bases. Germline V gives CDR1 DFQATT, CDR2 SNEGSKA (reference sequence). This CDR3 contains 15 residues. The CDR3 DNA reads TGCAGTGCCCGGAGGCAGCGGGAGGGCCTAGGTGAGCAGTTCTTC. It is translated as CSARRQREGLGEQFF.

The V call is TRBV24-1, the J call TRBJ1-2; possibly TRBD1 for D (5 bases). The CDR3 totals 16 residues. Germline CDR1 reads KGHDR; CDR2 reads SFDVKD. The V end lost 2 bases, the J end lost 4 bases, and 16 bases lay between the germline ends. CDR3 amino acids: CATSDSREGTLYGYTF. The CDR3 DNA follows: TGTGCCACCAGTGATTCCAGGGAAGGAACCCTCTATGGCTACACCTTC.

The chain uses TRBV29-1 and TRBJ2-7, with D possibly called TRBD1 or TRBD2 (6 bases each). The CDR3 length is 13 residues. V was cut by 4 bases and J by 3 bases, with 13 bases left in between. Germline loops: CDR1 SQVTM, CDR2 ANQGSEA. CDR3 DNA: TGCAGCGTTGTCAGGGGAGGTAGCTACGAGCAGTACTTC. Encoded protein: CSVVRGGSYEQYF.

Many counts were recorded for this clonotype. CDR3 sequence (DNA): TGTGCCAGCAGAAGACCGGGTGCCGGGGCCCAGCATTTT. Residues: CASRRPGAGAQHF. V and J are TRBV28 and TRBJ1-5; D remains ambiguous. This CDR3 is 13 amino acids long. Trimming took 6 bases from V and 11 from J, leaving 17 bases between them. Germline lookup yields CDR1 MDHEN and CDR2 SYDVKM.

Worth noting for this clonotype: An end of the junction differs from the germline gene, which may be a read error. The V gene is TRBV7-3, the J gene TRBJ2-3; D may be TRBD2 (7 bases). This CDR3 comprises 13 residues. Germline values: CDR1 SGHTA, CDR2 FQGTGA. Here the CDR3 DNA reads TGTGCCAGCAGCTTACGGGGGGCAGAGACGCAGTATTTT. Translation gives CASSLRGAETQYF.

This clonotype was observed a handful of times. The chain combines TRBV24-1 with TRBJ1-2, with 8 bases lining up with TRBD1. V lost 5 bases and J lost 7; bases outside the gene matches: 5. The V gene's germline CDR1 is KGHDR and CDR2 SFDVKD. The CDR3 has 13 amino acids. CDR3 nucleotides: TGTGCCACCAGTGTTCCAGGACAGGGTGGCTACACCTTC. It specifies CATSVPGQGGYTF.

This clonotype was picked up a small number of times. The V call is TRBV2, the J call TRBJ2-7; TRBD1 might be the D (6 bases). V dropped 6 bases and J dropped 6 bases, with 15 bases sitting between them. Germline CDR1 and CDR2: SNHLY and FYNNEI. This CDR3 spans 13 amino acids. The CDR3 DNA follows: TGTGCCAGCAGGGCACAGGGTATCGGCGAGCAGTACTTC. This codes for CASRAQGIGEQYF.

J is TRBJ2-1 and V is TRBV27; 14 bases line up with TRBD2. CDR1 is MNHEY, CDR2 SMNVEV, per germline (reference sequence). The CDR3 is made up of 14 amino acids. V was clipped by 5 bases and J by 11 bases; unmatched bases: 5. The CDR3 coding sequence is TGTGCCAGCAGTGCCGGACTAGCGGGAGGTAAGCAGTTCTTC. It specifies CASSAGLAGGKQFF.

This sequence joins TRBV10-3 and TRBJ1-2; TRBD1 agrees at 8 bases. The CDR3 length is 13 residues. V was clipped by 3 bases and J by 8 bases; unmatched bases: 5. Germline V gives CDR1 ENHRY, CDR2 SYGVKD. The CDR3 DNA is TGTGCCATCAGTGACGACAGGGGTCGGGGCTACACCTTC. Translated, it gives CAISDDRGRGYTF.

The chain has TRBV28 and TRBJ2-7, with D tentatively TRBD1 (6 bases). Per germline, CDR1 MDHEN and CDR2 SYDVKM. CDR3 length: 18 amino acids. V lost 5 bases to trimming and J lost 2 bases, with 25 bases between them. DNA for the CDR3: TGTGCCAGCAGTCCCGGCAGGGGCCTCAGGAGGTCACCCTACGAGCAGTACTTC. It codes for CASSPGRGLRRSPYEQYF.

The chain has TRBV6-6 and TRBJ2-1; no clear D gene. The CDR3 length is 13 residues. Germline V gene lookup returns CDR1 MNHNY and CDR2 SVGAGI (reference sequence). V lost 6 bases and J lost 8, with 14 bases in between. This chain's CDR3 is CASSQTPTDEQFF. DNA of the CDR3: TGTGCCAGCAGCCAGACTCCTACGGATGAGCAGTTCTTC.

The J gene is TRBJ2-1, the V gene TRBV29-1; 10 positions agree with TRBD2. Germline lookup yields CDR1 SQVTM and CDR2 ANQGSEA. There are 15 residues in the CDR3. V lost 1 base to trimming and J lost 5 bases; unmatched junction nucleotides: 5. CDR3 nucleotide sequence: TGCAGCGTTGAAGGTCGGCTAGCGGGAGACAATGAGCAGTTCTTC. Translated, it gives CSVEGRLAGDNEQFF.

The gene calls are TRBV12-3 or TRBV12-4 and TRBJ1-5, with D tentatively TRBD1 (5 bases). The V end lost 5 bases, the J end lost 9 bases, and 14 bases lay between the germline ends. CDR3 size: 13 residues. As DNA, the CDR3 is TGTGCCAGCAGTCCCCGGCCGGGGCTGCCCCAGCATTTT. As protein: CASSPRPGLPQHF.

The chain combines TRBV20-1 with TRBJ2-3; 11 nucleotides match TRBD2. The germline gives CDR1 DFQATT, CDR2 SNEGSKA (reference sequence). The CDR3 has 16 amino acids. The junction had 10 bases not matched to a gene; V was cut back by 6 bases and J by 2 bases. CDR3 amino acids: CSAPFASGGITDTQYF. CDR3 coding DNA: TGCAGTGCCCCGTTTGCTAGCGGGGGGATCACAGATACGCAGTATTTT.

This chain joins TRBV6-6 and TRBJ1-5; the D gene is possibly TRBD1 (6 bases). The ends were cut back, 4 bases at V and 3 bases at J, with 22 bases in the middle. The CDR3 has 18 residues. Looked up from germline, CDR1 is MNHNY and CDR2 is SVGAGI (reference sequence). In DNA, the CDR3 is TGTGCCAGCAGTTCCTGTACAGGGCCCCAAATAGCCAATCAGCCCCAGCATTTT. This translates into CASSSCTGPQIANQPQHF.

The CDR3 DNA is TGCGCCAGCAGCTTGGTCGGGGCTGCCTACGAGCAGTACTTC. It translates to CASSLVGAAYEQYF. The chain joins TRBV5-1 to TRBJ2-7; D possibly matches TRBD1 or TRBD2 (5 bases each). The CDR3 extends over 14 amino acids. The germline gives CDR1 SGHRS, CDR2 YFSETQ. Trimming removed 0 bases at V and 2 bases at J, with 9 bases between.

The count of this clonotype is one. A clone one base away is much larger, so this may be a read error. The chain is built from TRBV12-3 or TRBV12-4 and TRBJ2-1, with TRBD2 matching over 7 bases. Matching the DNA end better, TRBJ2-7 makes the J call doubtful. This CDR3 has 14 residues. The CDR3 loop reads CASIPGGSYNEQYF. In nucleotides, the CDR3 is TGTGCCAGCATCCCGGGAGGTTCCTACAATGAGCAGTACTTC.

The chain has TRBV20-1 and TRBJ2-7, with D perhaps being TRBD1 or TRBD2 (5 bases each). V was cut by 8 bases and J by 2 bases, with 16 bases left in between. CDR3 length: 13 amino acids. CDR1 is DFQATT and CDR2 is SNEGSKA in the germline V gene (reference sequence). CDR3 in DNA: TGCAGTACCAGTGGGACGGAGACCTACGAGCAGTACTTC. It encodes CSTSGTETYEQYF.

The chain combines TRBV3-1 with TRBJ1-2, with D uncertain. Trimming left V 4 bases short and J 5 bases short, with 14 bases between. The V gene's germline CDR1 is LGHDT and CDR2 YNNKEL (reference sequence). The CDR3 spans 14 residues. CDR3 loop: CASSPRAEDYGYTF. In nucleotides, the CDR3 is TGTGCCAGCAGCCCCCGGGCGGAAGATTATGGCTACACCTTC.

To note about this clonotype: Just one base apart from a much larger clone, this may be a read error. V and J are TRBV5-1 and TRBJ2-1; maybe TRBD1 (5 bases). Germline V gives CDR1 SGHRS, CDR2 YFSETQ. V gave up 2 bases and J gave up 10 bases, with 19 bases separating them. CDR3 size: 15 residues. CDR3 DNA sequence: TGCGCCAGCAGCTTAGGACGAGCACAGGCTCGGGAGCAGTTCTTC. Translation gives CASSLGRAQAREQFF.

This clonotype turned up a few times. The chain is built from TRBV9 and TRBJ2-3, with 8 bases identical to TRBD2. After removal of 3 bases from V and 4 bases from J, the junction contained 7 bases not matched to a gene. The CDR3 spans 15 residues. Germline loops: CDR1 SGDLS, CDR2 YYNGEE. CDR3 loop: CASSERAGEADTQYF. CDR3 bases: TGTGCCAGCAGCGAGCGAGCGGGAGAAGCAGATACGCAGTATTTT.

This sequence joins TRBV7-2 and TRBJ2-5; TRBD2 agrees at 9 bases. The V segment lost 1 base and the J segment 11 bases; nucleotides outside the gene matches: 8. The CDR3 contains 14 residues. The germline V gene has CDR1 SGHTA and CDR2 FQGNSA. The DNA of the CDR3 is TGTGCCAGCAGCTTAGGGGGTAGCGGGGGCCCGCAGTACTTC. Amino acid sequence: CASSLGGSGGPQYF.